One and the same sample provided the 22 T cell receptor beta chains below, sequenced in a study of Ad26.COV2.S vaccination and SARS-CoV-2 variants. Clones were read by immunoSEQ multiplex PCR, and TCRdb kept only the in-frame ones, dropping some. The sample records 350,000 to 500,000 clones, around 90% being singletons. Treatment of the sample: around 19 received Ad26.COV2.S at low or high dose, single or two shots; about 5 received placebo; per-sample allocation not given. Samples analyzed were those drawn on day 63 after the first vaccine or placebo injection. The sequencing here drew on peripheral blood, taken in a trial of Ad26.COV2.S vaccine versus placebo. These receptors were taken from a person between 18 and 59 years old who received the Ad26.COV2.S COVID-19 vaccine or a placebo.

Of note for this clone: One junction end does not reproduce the germline sequence, and a read error may be involved. Here the CDR3 reads CASSNSFGLAVYEQYF. CDR3 DNA sequence: TGTGCCAGCAGTAACTCGTTCGGACTGGCGGTCTACGAGCAGTACTTC. The rearrangement links TRBV6-5 to TRBJ2-7, with a possible D match to TRBD2 (5 bases). From germline, CDR1 is MNHEY and CDR2 SVGAGI. This CDR3 region has 16 residues.

This clone was detected a few times. The chain carries TRBV7-9 and TRBJ1-1; D ambiguous. CDR3 length equals 12 residues. Trimming removed 1 base at V and 5 bases at J, with 5 bases between. Germline V gives CDR1 SEHNR, CDR2 FQNEAQ (reference sequence). CDR3 protein: CASSLVSTEAFF. DNA of the CDR3: TGTGCCAGCAGCTTAGTGAGTACTGAAGCTTTCTTT.

The chain carries TRBV5-4 and TRBJ2-7; 7 nucleotides line up with TRBD2. V shed 5 bases, J shed 4 bases, and the junction held 9 bases outside the gene matches. The CDR3 runs to 14 residues. Germline V CDR1 and CDR2: SGHNT, YYREEE (reference sequence). This CDR3 reads CASSRGLISYEQYF. The CDR3 DNA is TGTGCCAGCAGTAGGGGACTAATCTCTTACGAGCAGTACTTC.

This clone was counted a single time. V gene TRBV7-9 combines with J gene TRBJ2-3; 9 bases map to TRBD2. With 4 bases clipped from V and 4 bases from J, the junction kept 12 bases outside the gene matches. The CDR3 is 17 amino acids. CDR1 is SEHNR, CDR2 FQNEAQ, per germline (reference sequence). CDR3: CASSSLSVAGEADTQYF. CDR3 sequence (DNA): TGTGCCAGCAGCTCTCTGAGTGTAGCGGGAGAGGCAGATACGCAGTATTTT.

V and J are TRBV2 and TRBJ2-3; 8 bases are shared with TRBD2. The CDR3 length is 15 residues. CDR1 and CDR2 from the germline V gene are SNHLY and FYNNEI. With 6 bases clipped from V and 2 bases from J, the junction kept 7 bases outside the gene matches. DNA of the CDR3: TGTGCCAGCAGGGCAACTAGCGGATACACAGATACGCAGTATTTT. This codes for CASRATSGYTDTQYF. Filled out from reference TRBV2 and TRBJ2-3, the complete variable domain reads EPEVTQTPSHQVTQMGQEVILRCVPISNHLYFYWYRQILGQKVEFLVSFYNNEISEKSEIFDDQFSVERPDGSNFTLKIRSTKLEDSAMYFCASRATSGYTDTQYFGPGTRLTVL.

CDR3 amino acids: CASSATGVAGAETQYF. In DNA form, the CDR3 reads TGTGCCAGCAGCGCCACGGGTGTAGCGGGAGCAGAGACCCAGTACTTC. The chain recombines TRBV9 with TRBJ2-5, with 9 bases lining up with TRBD2. There are 16 residues in the CDR3. Germline V lookup: CDR1 SGDLS, CDR2 YYNGEE. After removal of 3 bases from V and 4 bases from J, the junction contained 10 bases not matched to a gene.

The CDR3: CASSLWRLGTDTQYF. The CDR3 DNA follows: TGCGCCAGCAGCCTCTGGAGGTTGGGCACAGATACGCAGTATTTT. The V and J genes are TRBV5-1 and TRBJ2-3; D may be TRBD2 (5 bases). The CDR3 spans 15 residues. Trimming removed 4 bases from V and 1 base from J, with 13 bases in between. Germline V gene sequence: CDR1 SGHRS, CDR2 YFSETQ.

The chain is built from TRBV7-8 and TRBJ2-7; 7 nucleotides agree with TRBD2. The germline V gene encodes CDR1 SGHVS and CDR2 FQNEAQ. With V trimmed by 2 bases and J by 2 bases, 6 bases remained unmatched. This CDR3 has 15 residues. CDR3 nucleotides: TGTGCCAGCAGCTTATTCCCAGCGGGAACCTACGAGCAGTACTTC. Translation gives CASSLFPAGTYEQYF.

This chain uses TRBV6-5 with TRBJ2-1; D is unclear. Germline CDR1 is MNHEY and CDR2 is SVGAGI. This CDR3 is built from 13 residues. V was shortened by 5 bases and J by 4 bases, with 9 bases between the two germline ends. The CDR3 DNA reads TGTGCCAGCAGTAGAGAAGTGTACAATGAGCAGTTCTTC. Translated: CASSREVYNEQFF.

The rearrangement links TRBV4-3 to TRBJ1-5; D uncertain. Per the germline V gene, CDR1 is LGHNA and CDR2 is YSLEER. CDR3 length equals 15 residues. V lost 3 bases to trimming and J lost 0 bases, with 9 bases between them. In nucleotides, the CDR3 is TGCGCCAGCAGCCAGGGAGCTTATAGCAATCAGCCCCAGCATTTT. This translates into CASSQGAYSNQPQHF.

The V and J genes are TRBV7-2 and TRBJ2-7; no clear D gene. Germline V gene data show CDR1 as SGHTA and CDR2 as FQGNSA. The V end lost 4 bases, the J end lost 1 base, and 17 bases lay between the germline ends. CDR3 length equals 16 residues. The CDR3 DNA is TGTGCCAGCAGCTCCGGGTCAGTCTGGGATTCCTACGAGCAGTACTTC. It is translated as CASSSGSVWDSYEQYF.

This clone was picked up a small number of times. The chain joins TRBV5-5 to TRBJ1-5; no clear D gene. Germline V gene sequence: CDR1 SGHKS, CDR2 YYEKEE (reference sequence). This CDR3 region has 14 residues. The V end lost 0 bases, the J end lost 6 bases, and 10 bases lay between the germline ends. The CDR3 nucleotides read TGTGCCAGCAGCTTGGTGGCAGGCGTTCAGCCCCAGCATTTT. The encoded protein is CASSLVAGVQPQHF.

This clone has a single count. The chain combines TRBV5-4 with TRBJ1-4; D uncertain. Trimming took 3 bases from V and 8 from J, leaving 11 bases between them. CDR3 length equals 13 residues. CDR1 and CDR2 (germline): SGHNT, YYREEE (reference sequence). The CDR3 region is CASSSGSVEKLFF. The CDR3 DNA reads TGTGCCAGCAGCTCCGGGTCTGTCGAAAAACTGTTTTTT.

The chain recombines TRBV9 with TRBJ2-7, with 12 bases matching TRBD2. The V gene end was trimmed by 4 bases and the J gene end by 0 bases; junction bases not matched to a gene: 2. From germline, CDR1 is SGDLS and CDR2 YYNGEE. CDR3 length: 15 residues. In DNA form, the CDR3 reads TGTGCCAGCAGCCAGACTAGCGGGAGCTCCTACGAGCAGTACTTC. It specifies CASSQTSGSSYEQYF.

The chain uses TRBV4-3 and TRBJ2-5; D may be TRBD1 (5 bases). CDR1 is LGHNA and CDR2 is YSLEER in the germline V gene. This CDR3 is built from 14 residues. V lost 1 base, J lost 5 bases, and 11 bases lay in between. CDR3 loop: CASSQVGAKETQYF. The CDR3 nucleotides read TGCGCCAGCAGCCAAGTAGGGGCGAAGGAGACCCAGTACTTC.

This clone was seen only a few times. The DNA for the CDR3 is TGTGCCAGCAGTTACTCTGGACAGACCTATGAGCAGTTCTTC. Translated: CASSYSGQTYEQFF. The chain links TRBV6-2 or TRBV6-3 to TRBJ2-1, with D perhaps matching TRBD1 (6 bases). The germline V gene encodes CDR1 MNHEY and CDR2 SVGEGT. The CDR3 is 14 amino acids. V was cut by 0 bases and J by 8 bases, with 11 bases left in between.

The chain couples TRBV5-5 to TRBJ2-5; 12 bases align to TRBD2. This CDR3 is built from 16 residues. The germline CDR1 and CDR2 sequences are SGHKS and YYEKEE (reference sequence). Losses at the gene ends were 4 bases for V and 2 bases for J; bases not matched to a gene: 6. The CDR3 DNA sequence: TGTGCCAGCAGCACTGGACTAGCGGGGAAACAAGAGACCCAGTACTTC. It translates to CASSTGLAGKQETQYF.

V gene TRBV3-1 (or the pseudogene TRBV3-2) combines with J gene TRBJ1-4; 7 positions match TRBD1. CDR3 length: 15 amino acids. The germline V gene encodes CDR1 LGHDT and CDR2 YNNKEL (reference sequence). The V segment lost 0 bases and the J segment 8 bases; nucleotides outside the gene matches: 6. In nucleotides, the CDR3 is TGTGCCAGCAGCCAAGAGGACAGGAGAAGGGAAAAACTGTTTTTT. Protein sequence: CASSQEDRRREKLFF.

This chain connects TRBV4-1 to TRBJ2-7; tentative D call: TRBD1 (5 bases). Germline values: CDR1 MGHRA, CDR2 YSYEKL. CDR3 length: 13 residues. V was shortened by 1 base and J by 4 bases, with 8 bases between the two germline ends. CDR3 sequence: CASSQGGAYEQYF. The CDR3 DNA reads as TGCGCCAGCAGCCAAGGGGGCGCGTACGAGCAGTACTTC.

V is TRBV4-3 and J is TRBJ2-5; either TRBD1 or TRBD2 may fit D (5 bases each). Germline lookup yields CDR1 LGHNA and CDR2 YSLEER. This CDR3 is 15 amino acids long. V dropped 0 bases and J dropped 1 base, with 9 bases sitting between them. CDR3: CASSQDEGTQETQYF. The CDR3 DNA sequence: TGCGCCAGCAGCCAAGATGAGGGGACCCAAGAGACCCAGTACTTC.

V gene TRBV10-3 combines with J gene TRBJ1-1, with D unresolved. V was shortened by 11 bases and J by 4 bases, with 20 bases between the two germline ends. The germline V gene encodes CDR1 ENHRY and CDR2 SYGVKD. The CDR3 covers 14 residues. The CDR3 DNA follows: TGTGCCTCCCGTTCAGATAGGGAGGGCACTGAAGCTTTCTTT. It yields the protein CASRSDREGTEAFF.

The chain employs TRBV5-1 and TRBJ2-1; tentative D call: TRBD2 (6 bases). The CDR3 runs to 17 residues. The V gene lost 0 bases and the J gene lost 5 bases, with 18 bases spanning the gap. Germline loops: CDR1 SGHRS, CDR2 YFSETQ. The DNA for the CDR3 is TGCGCCAGCAGCTTGGTTGGGGGGTATGGGTCCGACAATGAGCAGTTCTTC. Amino acid sequence: CASSLVGGYGSDNEQFF.